A selection of T cell receptor beta chains follows, all from one sample in a study of cytomegalovirus exposure and HLA in healthy donors. Sequenced by immunoSEQ multiplex PCR; TCRdb stores in-frame clones only, minus some. The table for this sample gives 150,000 to 200,000 clones. Sequencing used PBMCs. The receptors here all came from a woman aged 60-75 years in good health and CMV-seronegative. The CDR3 runs from the conserved cysteine through the conserved F or W. The D gene is left open where the match is weak.

>NA|TRBV30|TRBJ2-3
CAWSPGGWDTQYF
TGTGCCTGGAGTCCGGGTGGTTGGGATACGCAGTATTTT
>NA|TRBV2|TRBJ2-7
CASSEAAGRTPYEQYF
TGTGCCAGCAGTGAAGCAGCGGGCAGGACCCCCTACGAGCAGTACTTC
>NA|TRBV5-1|TRBJ1-1
CASSLELGRVTEAFF
TGCGCCAGCAGCTTGGAACTGGGCAGGGTCACTGAAGCTTTCTTT
>NA|TRBV6-4|TRBJ1-4
CASSDQPGGEKLFF
TGTGCCAGCAGTGATCAGCCGGGGGGAGAAAAACTGTTTTTT
>TRBD1|TRBV27|TRBJ2-7
CASSRWLGQATYEQYF
TGTGCCAGCAGTCGTTGGCTAGGACAGGCAACCTACGAGCAGTACTTC
>TRBD2|TRBV6-4|TRBJ2-1
CASSETSGRASYNEQFF
TGTGCCAGCAGTGAGACTAGCGGGAGGGCCTCCTACAATGAGCAGTTCTTC
>NA|TRBV19|TRBJ1-3
CASTRDTSGNTIYF
TGTGCCAGTACTCGGGACACCTCTGGAAACACCATATATTTT
>TRBD2|TRBV19|TRBJ2-1
CASRGGGVSSYNEQFF
TGTGCCAGCCGGGGGGGTGGGGTTAGCTCCTACAATGAGCAGTTCTTC
>NA|TRBV9|TRBJ2-3
CASSVVAQGFSTDTQYF
TGTGCCAGCAGCGTAGTGGCCCAGGGCTTTAGCACAGATACGCAGTATTTT
>TRBD2|TRBV5-1|TRBJ2-5
CASDPGGGQETQYF
TGCGCCAGCGATCCCGGGGGGGGTCAAGAGACCCAGTACTTC
>TRBD1|TRBV5-6|TRBJ1-4
CASSTDRGHEKLFF
TGTGCCAGCAGCACGGACAGGGGGCACGAAAAACTGTTTTTT
>TRBD1|TRBV27|TRBJ2-1
CASSLTGTGGMNEQFF
TGTGCCAGCAGTTTAACCGGGACAGGGGGCATGAATGAGCAGTTCTTC
>NA|TRBV5-6|TRBJ1-5
CASSLTGYNQPQHF
TGTGCCAGCAGCTTGACAGGGTACAATCAGCCCCAGCATTTT
>NA|TRBV6-5|TRBJ1-1
CASSYPGQPEAFF
TGTGCCAGCAGTTACCCAGGACAGCCTGAAGCTTTCTTT
>TRBD2|TRBV7-6|TRBJ2-1
CASSFTSDLYNEQFF
TGTGCCAGCAGTTTTACTAGCGATCTTTACAATGAGCAGTTCTTC
>TRBD2|TRBV11-2|TRBJ2-3
CASSLEPGLAGFVDTQYF
TGTGCCAGCAGCTTAGAGCCGGGACTAGCGGGGTTCGTCGATACGCAGTATTTT
>NA|TRBV7-8|TRBJ1-2
CASSLAGPGGKPDGYTF
TGTGCCAGCAGCTTAGCGGGACCGGGGGGGAAACCGGATGGCTACACCTTC
>NA|TRBV18|TRBJ2-7
CASSPRQGSDEQYF
TGTGCCAGCTCACCAAGGCAGGGGTCGGACGAGCAGTACTTC
>TRBD2|TRBV7-8|TRBJ2-1
CASSLRTSDWQFF
TGTGCCAGCAGCTTACGGACTAGCGATTGGCAGTTCTTC
>NA|TRBV7-2|TRBJ1-2
CASSLLGRSYGYTF
TGTGCCAGCAGCTTATTAGGGAGGAGCTATGGCTACACCTTC
>NA|TRBV12-5|TRBJ1-2
CASDGSSGGGYTF
TGTGCTAGTGATGGCTCTTCGGGGGGTGGCTACACCTTC
>TRBD2|TRBV2|TRBJ2-3
CASRERENTQYF
TGTGCCAGCAGGGAGCGGGAGAATACGCAGTATTTT
>TRBD1|TRBV11-2|TRBJ1-2
CASSLGTGDYYGYTF
TGTGCCAGCAGCCTCGGGACAGGAGACTACTATGGCTACACCTTC
>TRBD1|TRBV4-2|TRBJ2-7
CASSHGRGTGLSYEQYF
TGTGCCAGCAGCCACGGCCGAGGGACAGGGTTGTCCTACGAGCAGTACTTC
>NA|TRBV29-1|TRBJ2-7
CSVETGIGASYEQYF
TGCAGCGTTGAAACCGGGATCGGAGCCTCCTACGAGCAGTACTTC
>NA|TRBV5-8|TRBJ2-1
CASSLWGGQGAAEQFF
TGTGCCAGCAGCTTGTGGGGAGGGCAGGGGGCGGCTGAGCAGTTCTTC
>TRBD1|TRBV7-9|TRBJ1-2
CASSAGGYGYTF
TGTGCCAGCAGCGCAGGGGGCTATGGCTACACCTTC
>NA|TRBV27|TRBJ2-1
CASSLIDTKPYNEQFF
TGTGCCAGCAGCCTTATCGACACCAAACCCTACAATGAGCAGTTCTTC
>NA|TRBV19|TRBJ1-1
CASSISVNTEAFF
TGTGCCAGTAGTATTTCGGTGAACACTGAAGCTTTCTTT
>TRBD2|TRBV27|TRBJ2-7
CASSPSGGALFYEQYF
TGTGCCAGCAGTCCTAGCGGGGGTGCCCTATTTTACGAGCAGTACTTC
>NA|TRBV18|TRBJ2-3
CASSPGRGITDTQYF
TGTGCCAGCTCACCTGGACGCGGGATCACAGATACGCAGTATTTT
>NA|TRBV2|TRBJ1-5
CASSEGQRQPQHF
TGTGCCAGCAGTGAAGGGCAGCGTCAGCCCCAGCATTTT
>NA|TRBV15|TRBJ2-4
CATSREAGAKNIQYF
TGTGCCACCAGCAGAGAGGCGGGTGCCAAAAACATTCAGTACTTC
>NA|TRBV4-1|TRBJ1-6
CASSQDDRGGGSYNSPLHF
TGCGCCAGCAGCCAAGATGACCGGGGAGGCGGCTCCTATAATTCACCCCTCCACTTT
>NA|TRBV5-4|TRBJ1-5
CASSLDSTAPQHF
TGTGCCAGCAGCTTAGACTCAACGGCGCCCCAGCATTTT
>NA|TRBV2|TRBJ1-1
CASSPTPETNTEAFF
TGTGCCAGCAGTCCAACCCCAGAGACTAACACTGAAGCTTTCTTT